This T cell receptor beta chain was identified in a study of blood T cell repertoires in COVID-19 (dated by TCRdb to the early 2020s). Study-level background: Samples covering the acute and convalescent phases of COVID-19 were provided by collaborators in the United States, Italy and Spain. The material from the prospective study consisted of cDNA or gDNA derived from T cells, B-cell-depleted T cells, or PBMCs. Subjects who had been exposed to COVID-19, were actively infected with it, or had recovered from it provided the deeply sampled blood TCRbeta repertoires that made up the dataset. The repertoires were released in a freely available public database meant as a resource for research on the immune response to SARS-CoV-2. The samples were drawn from two sources: the first 160 participants of the ongoing ImmuneRACE study, and fewer than 1,500 subjects contributed by 6 global collaborators. Sample metadata almost always included a de-identified subject ID, COVID-19 status, age in years and sex. Where available, HLA class I and class II types were obtained from metadata supplied by the sample provider rather than from assay-based typing.

TCRbeta CDR3 regions were amplified from genomic DNA by means of the immunoSEQ Assay, a bias-controlled multiplex PCR. Processing in the source paper ran as follows. The number of nucleated cells in each sample was estimated by amplification of reference gene primers within the assay. To quantify the absolute abundance of each unique TCRbeta CDR3 rearrangement, sequence reads were collapsed and filtered. For each sample, productive Simpson clonality was calculated by taking the square root of Simpson's diversity index across productive rearrangements. The immuneACCESS repertoire file appears here via TCRdb, limited to in-frame rearrangements. These files lack a portion of the clones; in checked studies, under half of the deficit traces to unresolved V genes, and the cause of the others is not known. Clone size and V and J calls were adopted from that table, with D and trimming inferred from the DNA. The sample profile shows around 220,000 clones; around 80% of them were found once. In total, the top ten clones hold 4% of the sample.

Summary of the overall study and its limitations: The quantity of clinical and demographic metadata differed by source and by participant and was supplied without curation.

Including cysteine and valine, the CDR3 has 15 amino acids. Only the CDR3 DNA stays, 45 bases, in frame from base 1. The CDR1 and CDR2 encoded by the germline V gene (reference sequence) are MNHEY and SMNVEV. V has 11 bases trimmed and J has 0 bases trimmed; junction bases matching no gene number 13. Collaborating institutions collected whole blood in K2EDTA tubes following their own protocols. For TCRbeta analysis, collaborators shipped samples in one of three forms: frozen whole blood, isolated PBMCs, or DNA extracted from either of those sample types. Turning to this clone: The antigen it recognizes is unknown. No per-base quality is available; no much larger clone lies one base away.

The origin of this receptor is a woman aged 40 to 49 with active or convalescent COVID-19. This chain is built from TRBV27 and TRBJ2-7, and TRBD1 matches 7 of the central bases. What was sequenced was peripheral blood. At the DNA level, the sequence is TGTGCCCCCGGCGATAGGGACAGAGCCTCCTACGAGCAGTACGTC. Translated, this gives CAPGDRDRASYEQYV.